This T cell receptor (beta chain) was sequenced for a study of identical twins (dated by TCRdb to about 2016). For the wider study: The study deep-sequenced TCR alpha and beta repertoires from monozygotic twins, unrelated adults of various ages and cord blood to test whether fetal clonotypes persist. To rule out contamination, replicate twin experiments were performed at different times with different library preparation protocols. General study outcomes and caveats: Abundant cord blood beta clonotypes carried fewer insertions; young adult naive repertoires showed a weaker similar trend, while memory repertoires showed none. In beta out-of-frame sequences, excess twin sharing was weaker, because having fewer shared sequences lowered the signal-to-noise ratio. Because the same donors could not be followed over many years, conclusions were based on cross-sectional statistical analysis. Invariant T cells such as MAIT and iNKT could partly confound zero-insertion analyses, though diverse VJ usage argued against this for most clonotypes. Recombination models systematically underestimated out-of-frame TCR alpha sharing in monozygotic twins but agreed with sharing between unrelated individuals. Compared with coincidental sharing between unrelated individuals, out-of-frame TCR alpha sequences shared between twins had an excess of sequences with low generation probability.

The library was generated by 5' RACE. For sequencing, an Illumina HiSeq 2000 was employed. Template switching introduced a universal primer binding site; the final cDNA contained a unique molecular identifier, enabling accurate counting of TCR cDNA molecules. First-strand cDNA for TCR alpha and beta chains was synthesized from specific primers in the conserved constant-segment region. To control for contamination, every cDNA library was double barcoded, receiving both a SMART-Mk sample barcode and Illumina barcodes. TruSeq adapter sequences and Illumina sample barcodes were added in two successive PCR steps. Sequencing of the TCR alpha and beta cDNA libraries was done on the Illumina HiSeq platform using custom primers. Per the source publication's procedure: Raw reads were processed with MiGEC to extract unique molecular identifiers, and MiXCR was used to determine CDR3 positions. Recombination models were inferred per individual with the repgenHMM and IGoR tools using an EM algorithm. Shared clonotypes were analyzed with the tcR package in R, and sharing was normalized by the product of cloneset sizes. To study raw recombination without the effects of thymic and clonal selection, out-of-frame nonproductive sequences were analyzed. TCRdb reprocessed the public reads (quality trimming at Q25 with fastp, clone calling with MiXCR) and kept in-frame beta chains. Rows merge per CDR3 protein into single entries with the most common DNA and genes. TCRdb assigned the V and J calls; the authors' analysis was not used. A total of about 920,000 distinct CDR3 sequences appear in this sample, 10% to 15% of them only once. Clones ranked in the top ten supply about 1.6% of the sample.

V has 4 bases trimmed and J has 1 base trimmed; junction bases matching no gene number 5. The CDR3, cysteine through phenylalanine, is 14 amino acids long. Only the CDR3 DNA is retained, 42 bases long and in frame from the first base. In the germline V gene (reference sequence), CDR1 corresponds to DFQATT and CDR2 to SNEGSKA. This clonotype was seen a single time. Its specific antigen is unknown. Per-nucleotide qualities are absent, and no much larger clonotype sits a single base away. One read amounts to weak evidence. Every donor in the study was a healthy Caucasian. The twin cohort comprised three pairs of female monozygotic twins, all aged roughly 18 to 30 years. The RNA used for TCR libraries was isolated from peripheral blood mononuclear cells. The sample was also reused in another study, on yellow fever vaccine responses in identical twins. As the second publication notes: The T cell response to vaccination in identical twins was reported by the authors to appear partly convergent and partly personalized. In the study, vaccine-responding T cell clones were precisely tracked in identical twins.

The receptor's source is a woman between 18 and 29 years old in good health. In this chain, TRBV20-1 is recombined with TRBJ2-7; a stretch of 9 junction bases matches TRBD1. Sequencing input: PBMCs. The DNA sequence reads TGCAGTGCTACCGGGACAGGGTTTTCCTACGAGCAGTACTTC. Its product reads: CSATGTGFSYEQYF.